This TCR beta chain is drawn from a study of T cell responses to AZD1222 COVID-19 vaccine. General study results and limits: Baseline testing showed seropositivity in only six AZD1222 recipients. Epitopes outside B.1.351 and B.1.1.7 mutated regions reportedly drew nearly half of spike TCRs.

Trimming pared 1 base from V and 3 bases from J, leaving 16 bases between. The length of the CDR3 is 17 residues. Germline CDR1 reads SGHTA; CDR2 reads FQGNSA. With regard to this clone: The antigen is unknown.

The data were produced by immunoSEQ multiplex PCR, yet TCRdb's version contains in-frame clones alone and is incomplete. The profile shows tens of thousands of clones, around 90% of them singletons. The chain combines TRBV7-2 with TRBJ2-1, with D perhaps matching TRBD2 (5 bases). The sequencing here drew on peripheral blood, taken 28 days after the second AZD1222 dose. This TCR derives from an adult who received the AZD1222 COVID-19 vaccine. For the CDR3, the DNA is TGTGCCAGCAGCTTAGATCAGCGGAGATCCCTCTACAATGAGCAGTTCTTC. It specifies CASSLDQRRSLYNEQFF.